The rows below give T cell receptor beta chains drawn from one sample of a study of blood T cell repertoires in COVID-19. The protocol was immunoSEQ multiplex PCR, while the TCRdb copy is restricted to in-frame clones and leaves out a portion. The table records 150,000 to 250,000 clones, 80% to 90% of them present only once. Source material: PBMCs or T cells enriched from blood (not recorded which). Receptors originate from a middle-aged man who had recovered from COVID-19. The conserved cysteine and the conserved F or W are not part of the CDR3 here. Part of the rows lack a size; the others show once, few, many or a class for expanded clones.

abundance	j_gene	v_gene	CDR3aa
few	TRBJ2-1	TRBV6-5	ASSLERELGNEQF
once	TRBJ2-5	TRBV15	ATRKREAQETQY
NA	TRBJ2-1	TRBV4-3	ASSQELASYNEQF
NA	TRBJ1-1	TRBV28	ASRSGGETEAF
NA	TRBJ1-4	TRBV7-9	ASSFATNEKLF
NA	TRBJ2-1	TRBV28	ASSFPPHSGRSYNEQF
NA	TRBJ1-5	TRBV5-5	ASSLWVDRNQPQH
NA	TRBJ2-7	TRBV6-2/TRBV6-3	ASSLVDSFYEQY
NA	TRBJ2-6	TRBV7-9	ASSATGTGANVLT
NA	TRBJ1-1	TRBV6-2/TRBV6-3	ASSFPGTGHMNTEAF
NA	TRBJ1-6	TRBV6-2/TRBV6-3	ASSYSRTGNSPLH
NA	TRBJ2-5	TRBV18	ASSPRGQETQY
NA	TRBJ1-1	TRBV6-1	ASSEVPGNTEAF
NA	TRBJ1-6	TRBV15	ATSRDRQTSPH
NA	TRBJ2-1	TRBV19	ASSIWVGKRNYNEQF